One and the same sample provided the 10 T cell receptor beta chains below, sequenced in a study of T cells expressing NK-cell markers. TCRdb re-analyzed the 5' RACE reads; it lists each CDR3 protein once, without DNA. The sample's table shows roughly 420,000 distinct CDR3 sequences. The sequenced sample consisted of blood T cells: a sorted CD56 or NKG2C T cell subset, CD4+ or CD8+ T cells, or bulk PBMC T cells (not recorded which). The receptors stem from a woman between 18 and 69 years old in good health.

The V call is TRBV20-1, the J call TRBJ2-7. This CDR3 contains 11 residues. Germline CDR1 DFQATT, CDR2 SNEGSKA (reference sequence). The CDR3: CSARAGYEQYF.

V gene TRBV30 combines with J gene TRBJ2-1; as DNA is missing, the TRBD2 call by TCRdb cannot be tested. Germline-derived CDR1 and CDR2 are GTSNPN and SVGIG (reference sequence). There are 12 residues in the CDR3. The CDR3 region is CAVSGGYNEQFF.

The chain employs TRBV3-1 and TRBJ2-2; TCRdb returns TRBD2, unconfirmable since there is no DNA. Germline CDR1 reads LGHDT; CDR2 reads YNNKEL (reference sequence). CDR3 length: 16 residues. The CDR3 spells CASNSGLREDTGELFF.

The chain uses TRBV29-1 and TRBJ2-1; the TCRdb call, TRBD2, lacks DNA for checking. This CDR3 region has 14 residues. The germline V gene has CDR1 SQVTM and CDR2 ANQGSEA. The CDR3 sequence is CSVEGLAGVIEQFF.

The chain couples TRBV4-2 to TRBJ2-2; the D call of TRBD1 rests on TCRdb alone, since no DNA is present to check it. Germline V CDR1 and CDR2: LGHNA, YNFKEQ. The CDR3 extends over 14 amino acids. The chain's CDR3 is CASSPPRQEGELFF.

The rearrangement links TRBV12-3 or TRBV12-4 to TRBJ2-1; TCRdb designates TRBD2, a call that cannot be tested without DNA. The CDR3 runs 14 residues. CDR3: CASSFRPGGNEQFF.

CDR3 protein: CASSIYGFETQYF. V is TRBV6-6 and J is TRBJ2-5. CDR3 length: 13 amino acids. Germline V gives CDR1 MNHNY, CDR2 SVGAGI (reference sequence).

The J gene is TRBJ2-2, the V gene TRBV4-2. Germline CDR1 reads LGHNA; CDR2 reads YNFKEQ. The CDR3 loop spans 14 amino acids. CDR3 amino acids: CASSQVLRPGELFF.

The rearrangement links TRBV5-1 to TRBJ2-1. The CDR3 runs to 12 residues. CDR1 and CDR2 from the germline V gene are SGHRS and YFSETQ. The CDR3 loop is CASSYYYNEQFF.

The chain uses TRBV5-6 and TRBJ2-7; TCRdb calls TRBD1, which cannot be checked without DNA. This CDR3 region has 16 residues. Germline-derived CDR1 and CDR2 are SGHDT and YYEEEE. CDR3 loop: CASSLKPRGLNNEQYF.